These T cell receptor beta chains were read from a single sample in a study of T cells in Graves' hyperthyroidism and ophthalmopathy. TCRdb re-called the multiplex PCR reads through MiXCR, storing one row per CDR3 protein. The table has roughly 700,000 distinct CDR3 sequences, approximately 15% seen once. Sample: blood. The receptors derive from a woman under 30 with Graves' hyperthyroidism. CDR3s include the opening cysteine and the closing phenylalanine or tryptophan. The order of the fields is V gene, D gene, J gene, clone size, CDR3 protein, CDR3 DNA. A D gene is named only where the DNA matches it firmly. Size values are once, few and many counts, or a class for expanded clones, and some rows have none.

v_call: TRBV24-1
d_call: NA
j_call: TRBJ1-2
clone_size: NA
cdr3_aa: CATSDSRRPGRYGYTF
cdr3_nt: TGTGCCACCAGTGATTCCAGACGTCCAGGTCGCTATGGCTACACCTTC

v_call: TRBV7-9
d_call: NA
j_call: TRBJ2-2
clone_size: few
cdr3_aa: CASSFPRRAVNTGELFF
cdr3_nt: TGTGCCAGCAGCTTTCCCCGCAGGGCCGTGAACACCGGGGAGCTGTTTTTT

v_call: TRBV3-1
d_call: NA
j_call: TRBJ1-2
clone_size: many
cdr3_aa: CASSQRALGGYTF
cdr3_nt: TGTGCCAGCAGCCAACGGGCCCTAGGGGGCTACACCTTC

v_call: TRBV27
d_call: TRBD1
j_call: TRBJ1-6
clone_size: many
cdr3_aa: CASRLRGQSSPLHF
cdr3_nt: TGTGCCAGCAGACTCAGGGGGCAGAGTTCACCCCTCCACTTT

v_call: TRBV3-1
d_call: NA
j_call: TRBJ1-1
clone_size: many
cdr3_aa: CASSPYALNLPGEAFF
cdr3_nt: TGTGCCAGCAGCCCATACGCTCTCAATCTTCCCGGTGAAGCTTTCTTT

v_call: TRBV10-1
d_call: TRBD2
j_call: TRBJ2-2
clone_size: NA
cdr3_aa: CASSESFGAGVSGELFF
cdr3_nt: TGCGCCAGCAGTGAGTCCTTCGGGGCGGGAGTATCCGGGGAGCTGTTTTTT

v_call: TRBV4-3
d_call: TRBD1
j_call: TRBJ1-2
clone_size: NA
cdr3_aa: CASSQASGTGRLGNYGYTF
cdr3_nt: TGCGCCAGCAGCCAAGCATCCGGGACAGGAAGATTAGGCAACTATGGCTACACCTTC

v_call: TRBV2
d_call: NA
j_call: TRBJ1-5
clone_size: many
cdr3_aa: CASSDREDPAASQHF
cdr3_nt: TGTGCCAGCAGTGACAGGGAGGACCCGGCGGCTTCCCAGCATTTT

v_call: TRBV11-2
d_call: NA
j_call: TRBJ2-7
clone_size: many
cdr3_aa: CASSLVAGASYEQYF
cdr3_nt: TGTGCCAGCAGCTTAGTGGCAGGGGCCTCCTACGAGCAGTACTTC

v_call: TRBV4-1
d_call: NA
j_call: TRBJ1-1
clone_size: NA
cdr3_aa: CASSVRGGRYAEAFF
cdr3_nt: TGCGCCAGCAGCGTCCGAGGGGGGAGGTACGCTGAAGCTTTCTTT

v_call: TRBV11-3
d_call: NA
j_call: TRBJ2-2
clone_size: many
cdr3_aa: CASGPRGATGELFF
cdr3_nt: TGTGCCAGCGGCCCGAGGGGGGCCACCGGGGAGCTGTTTTTT

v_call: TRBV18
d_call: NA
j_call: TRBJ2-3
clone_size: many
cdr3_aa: CASSPGSGQYF
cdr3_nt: TGTGCCAGCTCACCAGGGTCGGGGCAGTATTTT

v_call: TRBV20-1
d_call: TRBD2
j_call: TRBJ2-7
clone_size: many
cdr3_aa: CSARPFRAGGYEQYF
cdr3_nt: TGCAGTGCCCGGCCGTTTAGAGCGGGAGGCTACGAGCAGTACTTC

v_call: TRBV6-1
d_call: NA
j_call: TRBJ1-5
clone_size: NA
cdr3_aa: CASDLGGNQPQHF
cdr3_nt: TGTGCCAGCGACTTGGGTGGCAATCAGCCCCAGCATTTT

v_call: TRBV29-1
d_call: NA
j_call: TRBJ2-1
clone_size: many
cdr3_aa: CSVEAGLVINEQFF
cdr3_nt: TGCAGCGTAGAAGCGGGCCTGGTAATAAATGAGCAGTTCTTC

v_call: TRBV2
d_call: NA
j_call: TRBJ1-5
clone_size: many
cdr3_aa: CASSGQPNQPQHF
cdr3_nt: TGTGCCAGCAGTGGACAGCCGAATCAGCCCCAGCATTTT

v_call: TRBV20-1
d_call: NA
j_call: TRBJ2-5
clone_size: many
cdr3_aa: CSASPRRRQETQYF
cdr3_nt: TGCAGTGCTTCACCGAGGCGGCGGCAAGAGACCCAGTACTTC

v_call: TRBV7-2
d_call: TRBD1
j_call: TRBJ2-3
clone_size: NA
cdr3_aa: CASSRRDNRGRGTDTQYF
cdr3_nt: TGTGCCAGCAGCCGTCGGGACAACAGGGGGCGCGGCACAGATACGCAGTATTTT

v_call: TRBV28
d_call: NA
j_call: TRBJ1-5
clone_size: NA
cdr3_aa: CASSLSPRAAYQPQHF
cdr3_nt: TGTGCCAGCAGTTTATCGCCCAGGGCCGCCTATCAGCCCCAGCATTTT

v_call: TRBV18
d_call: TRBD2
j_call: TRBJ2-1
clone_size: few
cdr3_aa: CASSPPGGKVGEQFF
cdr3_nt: TGTGCCAGCTCACCACCGGGAGGGAAGGTGGGTGAGCAGTTCTTC

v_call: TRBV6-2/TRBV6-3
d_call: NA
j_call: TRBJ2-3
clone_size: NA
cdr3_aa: CASSYSGGLGTDTQYF
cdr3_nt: TGTGCCAGCAGTTACTCGGGGGGGCTCGGCACAGATACGCAGTATTTT

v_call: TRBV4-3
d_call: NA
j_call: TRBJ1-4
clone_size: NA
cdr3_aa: CASSSRRGATNEKLFF
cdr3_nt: TGCGCCAGCAGCTCACGGCGGGGTGCAACTAATGAAAAACTGTTTTTT